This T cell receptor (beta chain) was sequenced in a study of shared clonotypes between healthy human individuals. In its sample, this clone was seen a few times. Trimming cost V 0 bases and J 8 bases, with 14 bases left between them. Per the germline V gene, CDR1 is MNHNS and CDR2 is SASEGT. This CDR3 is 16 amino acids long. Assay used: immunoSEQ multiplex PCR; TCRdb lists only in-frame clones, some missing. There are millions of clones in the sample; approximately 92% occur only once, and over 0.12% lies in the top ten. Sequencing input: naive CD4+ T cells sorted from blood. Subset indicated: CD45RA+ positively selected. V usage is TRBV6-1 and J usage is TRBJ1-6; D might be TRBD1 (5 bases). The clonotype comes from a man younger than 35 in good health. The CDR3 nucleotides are TGTGCCAGCAGTGAAGCGGAGCCAGGGTCCCATTCACCCCTCCACTTT. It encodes CASSEAEPGSHSPLHF.